This T cell receptor beta chain stems from a study of T cell responses to AZD1222 COVID-19 vaccine. Findings of the study overall: Most donors were white British, females outnumbered males, and clonal diversity was possibly underestimated.

Trimming pared 5 bases from V and 6 bases from J, leaving 19 bases between. Germline lookup yields CDR1 MNHEY and CDR2 SMNVEV (reference sequence). This CDR3 contains 16 residues. TCRdb keeps only in-frame clones here, not all; method: immunoSEQ multiplex PCR. The table shows 85,000 to 110,000 clones, with 80% to 90% occurring only once. Regarding this clone: The antigen is undetermined.

This receptor was obtained from an adult in good health. This chain connects TRBV27 to TRBJ1-4; D possibly corresponds to TRBD1 (6 bases). The sequencing used peripheral blood, collected on day 0 of AZD1222 vaccination. CDR3 nucleotide sequence: TGTGCCAGCAGTCGGGGGACATATACTGTGGATGAAAAACTGTTTTTT. This gives the protein CASSRGTYTVDEKLFF.